These 27 T cell receptor beta chains share one sample of origin, sequenced in a study of T-cell reconstitution after alpha-beta-depleted transplantation in children. Construction of the TCRbeta library involved unique molecular identifiers. A single record per CDR3 protein comes from TCRdb applying MiXCR to the PCR reads. The sample holds roughly 170,000 distinct CDR3 sequences, approximately 7% seen once. The source material was PBMCs from the stem cell graft donor, sampled from the stem cell graft. These receptors were obtained from a human donor who donated a stem cell graft to a child with Wiskott-Aldrich syndrome.

The V call is TRBV7-2, the J call TRBJ2-7, with 10 nucleotides matching TRBD1. The CDR3 runs 15 residues. Trimming removed 5 bases from V and 4 bases from J; junction bases left unmatched: 8. Per germline, CDR1 SGHTA and CDR2 FQGNSA. The CDR3 loop is CASSPQWDRGYEQYF. CDR3 in DNA: TGTGCCAGCAGCCCCCAGTGGGACAGGGGATACGAGCAGTACTTC.

This clonotype was detected ten times or more. The chain recombines TRBV24-1 with TRBJ2-1, with 8 bases lining up with TRBD2. The trim removed 2 bases at V and 6 bases at J, leaving 8 bases unmatched. Germline CDR1 and CDR2: KGHDR and SFDVKD. This CDR3 comprises 16 residues. The CDR3 is CATSDSQAGVLNEQFF. In nucleotides, the CDR3 is TGTGCCACCAGTGATTCCCAAGCGGGAGTGCTCAATGAGCAGTTCTTC.

The chain has TRBV5-6 and TRBJ1-5; D not certain. Germline assignment: CDR1 SGHDT and CDR2 YYEEEE. The CDR3 is 13 amino acids. V lost 4 bases to trimming and J lost 11 bases, with 16 bases between them. This CDR3 reads CASSRASHRAQHF. The CDR3 DNA reads TGTGCCAGCAGCCGTGCGAGTCACCGGGCCCAGCATTTT.

There are many counts of this clonotype. The gene calls are TRBV11-2 and TRBJ2-6; 9 bases align to TRBD1. V lost 2 bases, J lost 0 bases, and 8 bases stayed unmatched. This CDR3 has 19 amino acids. Looked up from germline, CDR1 is SGHAT and CDR2 is FQNNGV. The CDR3 region is CASSLNRWDRASGANVLTF. The CDR3 nucleotides are TGTGCCAGCAGCTTAAATCGGTGGGACAGGGCCTCTGGGGCCAACGTCCTGACTTTC.

The chain combines TRBV11-2 with TRBJ2-7, with D tentatively TRBD1 (6 bases). Trimming removed 5 bases from V and 11 bases from J, with 16 bases in between. The CDR3 consists of 12 residues. In germline, CDR1 is SGHAT, CDR2 FQNNGV. The CDR3 loop reads CASSANRALKYF. CDR3 DNA: TGTGCCAGCAGCGCAAACAGGGCGTTGAAGTACTTC.

The chain carries TRBV18 and TRBJ2-6; D ambiguous. The V gene's germline CDR1 is KGHSH and CDR2 LQKENI. The CDR3 length is 17 residues. Between the trimmed V and J ends, which lost 2 bases and 0 bases, there was a span of 11 bases. The CDR3 nucleotides are TGTGCCAGCTCACCAGGGTCGCGCGACTCTGGGGCCAACGTCCTGACTTTC. Protein sequence: CASSPGSRDSGANVLTF.

CDR3 residues: CASTLTGSSNEQFF. The CDR3 DNA is TGTGCCAGCACCCTAACAGGGTCCAGCAATGAGCAGTTCTTC. The rearrangement uses TRBV27 and TRBJ2-1, with D possibly being TRBD1 (6 bases). The germline V gene has CDR1 MNHEY and CDR2 SMNVEV (reference sequence). The ends were cut back, 7 bases at V and 6 bases at J, with 16 bases in the middle. This CDR3 spans 14 amino acids.

This clonotype was counted at least ten times. V and J are TRBV7-9 and TRBJ2-1; no definite D call. This CDR3 is 13 amino acids long. The germline CDR1 and CDR2 sequences are SEHNR and FQNEAQ (reference sequence). V was shortened by 1 base and J by 8 bases, with 9 bases between the two germline ends. This CDR3 reads CASSLVLHYEQFF. CDR3 coding DNA: TGTGCCAGCAGCTTAGTTCTACACTATGAGCAGTTCTTC.

The V and J genes are TRBV5-1 and TRBJ2-7; D may be TRBD1 (6 bases). Germline CDR1 is SGHRS and CDR2 is YFSETQ. The CDR3 is made up of 14 amino acids. Trimming cost V 4 bases and J 3 bases, with 14 bases left between them. The CDR3 region is CASSNRDTGYEQYF. The CDR3 region has the DNA TGCGCCAGCAGCAACCGGGACACGGGCTACGAGCAGTACTTC. Based on the CDR3 plus reference TRBV5-1 and TRBJ2-7, the full variable domain is KAGVTQTPRYLIKTRGQQVTLSCSPISGHRSVSWYQQTPGQGLQFLFEYFSETQRNKGNFPGRFSGRQFSNSRSEMNVSTLELGDSALYLCASSNRDTGYEQYFGPGTRLTVT.

In its sample, this clonotype was seen many times. The V call is TRBV5-1, the J call TRBJ2-3; D not resolved. The germline CDR1 and CDR2 sequences are SGHRS and YFSETQ. V gave up 0 bases and J gave up 5 bases, with 19 bases separating them. The CDR3 covers 17 residues. The CDR3 DNA is TGCGCCAGCAGCTTGGCTGATAGCCTGGTACCCGTAGATACGCAGTATTTT. Translation gives CASSLADSLVPVDTQYF.

This clonotype was counted many times. This CDR3 is CSAPETRRGLAGGQYF. Here the CDR3 DNA reads TGCAGTGCTCCCGAAACCCGCCGGGGACTAGCGGGGGGTCAGTATTTT. J is TRBJ2-3 and V is TRBV20-1; TRBD2 aligns across 15 bases. Germline V gene data show CDR1 as DFQATT and CDR2 as SNEGSKA (reference sequence). Losses at the gene ends were 5 bases for V and 12 bases for J; bases not matched to a gene: 15. This CDR3 contains 16 residues.

This clonotype was picked up many times. The gene calls are TRBV29-1 and TRBJ2-2, with D possibly TRBD1 on 5 matching bases. Germline CDR1 SQVTM, CDR2 ANQGSEA. This CDR3 has 11 amino acids. V lost 5 bases and J lost 8, with 9 bases in between. For the CDR3, the DNA is TGCAGCGTTCGAAGACAGGGGGAGCTGTTTTTT. Amino acid sequence: CSVRRQGELFF.

This chain joins TRBV7-6 and TRBJ1-1; TRBD1 matches at 12 bases. Germline CDR1 reads SGHVS; CDR2 reads FNYEAQ. V lost 3 bases and J lost 3; bases outside the gene matches: 8. The CDR3 loop spans 17 amino acids. The CDR3 loop reads CASSLGQGAQRDTEAFF. The CDR3 nucleotides are TGTGCCAGCAGCTTGGGACAGGGGGCGCAGAGGGACACTGAAGCTTTCTTT.

In its sample, this clonotype was seen many times. The CDR3 DNA is TGCAGTGCTAGAGATCGAGCCGGGTTCTATGGCTACACCTTC. This gives the protein CSARDRAGFYGYTF. J is TRBJ1-2 and V is TRBV20-1, with D hard to call. The V end lost 0 bases, the J end lost 4 bases, and 12 bases lay between the germline ends. This CDR3 comprises 14 residues. Germline values: CDR1 DFQATT, CDR2 SNEGSKA (reference sequence).

The table lists this clonotype with many counts. The chain combines TRBV5-1 with TRBJ2-1; no clear D gene. The CDR3 length is 17 residues. V lost 0 bases to trimming and J lost 5 bases, with 18 bases between them. Germline loops: CDR1 SGHRS, CDR2 YFSETQ. The CDR3: CASSLARLVEGNNEQFF. CDR3 sequence (DNA): TGCGCCAGCAGCTTGGCCCGGCTAGTTGAAGGGAACAATGAGCAGTTCTTC.

J is TRBJ1-5 and V is TRBV19; 8 bases line up with TRBD1. This CDR3 is built from 16 residues. Germline lookup yields CDR1 LNHDA and CDR2 SQIVND (reference sequence). The V gene end was trimmed by 4 bases and the J gene end by 2 bases; junction bases not matched to a gene: 7. This chain's CDR3 is CASSTSRGRGNQPQHF. CDR3 nucleotides: TGTGCCAGTAGTACTTCCAGGGGGCGCGGCAATCAGCCCCAGCATTTT.

This clonotype was detected only a few times. V and J are TRBV29-1 and TRBJ2-5; a weak D match, TRBD2 (6 bases). Trimming removed 6 bases at V and 4 bases at J, with 27 bases between. Looked up from germline, CDR1 is SQVTM and CDR2 is ANQGSEA. The CDR3 has 17 residues. CDR3 DNA: TGCAGCGTGACGGAGTCGTTGGGGGGAGTTAGCGGAGAGACCCAGTACTTC. Translation gives CSVTESLGGVSGETQYF.

In regard to this clonotype: A clone one base away is much larger, so this may be a read error. The chain is built from TRBV6-6 and TRBJ2-2; a possible D gene is TRBD2 (6 bases). Germline V lookup: CDR1 MNHNY, CDR2 SVGAGI (reference sequence). The CDR3 is 13 amino acids. The CDR3, as DNA: TGTGCCAGCAGTTTCGGGAGTACCGTGGAGCTGTTTTTT. The encoded protein is CASSFGSTVELFF.

This clonotype showed up many times. The chain couples TRBV20-1 to TRBJ2-1; TRBD2 agrees at 15 bases. The length of the CDR3 is 15 residues. The germline V gene encodes CDR1 DFQATT and CDR2 SNEGSKA (reference sequence). Losses at the gene ends were 5 bases for V and 9 bases for J; bases not matched to a gene: 8. The CDR3 sequence is CSAGTGTSGRIEQFF. CDR3 bases: TGCAGTGCTGGAACCGGGACTAGCGGGAGGATTGAGCAGTTCTTC.

This clonotype was seen many times. This chain links TRBV6-5 with TRBJ1-5; tentative D call: TRBD1 (6 bases). CDR1 and CDR2 (germline): MNHEY, SVGAGI. This CDR3 is built from 18 residues. Trimming stripped 2 bases from V and 7 bases from J, with 24 bases between. DNA of the CDR3: TGTGCCAGCAGTTACGGGCAGGGGACCCGATGGGGGGACCAGCCCCAGCATTTT. This sequence encodes CASSYGQGTRWGDQPQHF.

This clonotype was counted many times. The CDR3 nucleotides read TGCAGTGCTAGAGTTGGCGGGACGAAAGATACGCAGTATTTT. Translated: CSARVGGTKDTQYF. The rearrangement uses TRBV20-1 and TRBJ2-3; D is perhaps TRBD2 (6 bases). Germline CDR1 reads DFQATT; CDR2 reads SNEGSKA (reference sequence). The germline V and J ends were trimmed by 1 base and 5 bases, with 13 bases remaining between them. The CDR3 contains 14 residues.

This clonotype has ten or more counts. This chain links TRBV14 with TRBJ2-3; 8 bases line up with TRBD1. After removal of 4 bases from V and 1 base from J, the junction contained 1 base not matched to a gene. Germline CDR1 reads SGHDN; CDR2 reads FVKESK. CDR3 size: 14 residues. As DNA, the CDR3 is TGTGCCAGCAGCCCGACAGGGGGCACAGATACGCAGTATTTT. Amino acid sequence: CASSPTGGTDTQYF.

Ten or more counts support this clonotype. The rearrangement links TRBV10-3 to TRBJ1-1; D is unclear. The germline V gene encodes CDR1 ENHRY and CDR2 SYGVKD. CDR3 length: 12 residues. Deletions cut 5 bases from V and 4 bases from J, with 8 bases between. CDR3 in amino acids: CAISPPGTEAFF. The CDR3 DNA sequence: TGTGCCATCAGTCCCCCGGGCACTGAAGCTTTCTTT.

Ten or more counts support this clonotype. V is TRBV12-3 or TRBV12-4 and J is TRBJ1-5; the D is unclear. This CDR3 is built from 15 residues. Trimming took off 6 bases at V and 5 bases at J, with 17 bases between the two ends. CDR3 in DNA: TGTGCCAGCAGCCTGAGGACCCTACGGGATCAGCCCCAGCATTTT. This gives the protein CASSLRTLRDQPQHF.

This clonotype was seen many times. This sequence joins TRBV5-6 and TRBJ2-4; D may match TRBD1 or TRBD2 (7 bases each). CDR1 SGHDT and CDR2 YYEEEE come from the germline V gene. V was clipped by 0 bases and J by 9 bases, with 16 bases between them. This CDR3 has 15 residues. CDR3 coding DNA: TGTGCCAGCAGCTTGGAGAGACAGGGAGGGGGCATTCAGTACTTC. Protein: CASSLERQGGGIQYF.

This clonotype showed up just a few times. Germline is not matched at one junction end, which may reflect a read error. The chain combines TRBV7-2 with TRBJ2-7; 10 bases are shared with TRBD1. This CDR3 region has 12 residues. Germline CDR1 reads SGHTA; CDR2 reads FQGNSA. For the CDR3, the DNA is TGTGCCAGCAGCCCCGTGACAGGGGGCGAGGACTTC. This codes for CASSPVTGGEDF.

This clonotype was seen repeatedly, ten times or more. CDR3 sequence: CSATATRHEQYF. The CDR3 DNA reads as TGCAGCGCTACTGCGACTAGACACGAGCAGTACTTC. The gene calls are TRBV29-1 and TRBJ2-7, with TRBD2 as a possible D gene (6 bases). The CDR3 covers 12 residues. CDR1 is SQVTM and CDR2 is ANQGSEA in the germline V gene. V was pared by 7 bases and J by 5 bases, with 15 bases between.